Each of the 13 T cell receptor beta chains below was sequenced from the same sample in a study of blood T cells in healthy people across ages (dated by TCRdb to about 2015). Library creation used 5' RACE. The instrument given in TCRdb is Illumina HiSeq 2500. A second PCR of about 7 to 12 cycles was run with a J-beta primer mix and a sample-barcoded 5' primer. The public reads were reprocessed in TCRdb via fastp at Q25 and MiXCR, keeping in-frame beta chains. For every CDR3 protein sequence, its rows merge into one entry that carries the most common genes and DNA. The sample profile shows hundreds of thousands of distinct CDR3 sequences; about a quarter of them were found once. 3% to 4% of the sample is taken by the ten largest. The same specimen was also included in a second study, on T cells of mothers and their children.

The specimen sequenced was blood. The receptors originated from a boy younger than 10 in good health.

J is TRBJ2-2 and V is TRBV20-1; the D gene is possibly TRBD2 (5 bases). This CDR3 region has 14 residues. The germline V gene encodes CDR1 DFQATT and CDR2 SNEGSKA (reference sequence). V lost 2 bases and J lost 0, with 7 bases in between. CDR3 amino acids: CSARQAANTGELFF. The CDR3 nucleotides read TGCAGTGCTAGACAAGCGGCGAACACCGGGGAGCTGTTTTTT.

This clonotype came up a few times. The chain carries TRBV7-9 and TRBJ2-5, with TRBD2 matching over 12 bases. The DNA end lines up better with TRBJ2-1; the J call may be wrong. This CDR3 is 18 amino acids long. Looked up from germline, CDR1 is SEHNR and CDR2 is FQNEAQ (reference sequence). Here the CDR3 reads CASSSRPSGGATYNEQFF. The CDR3 DNA is TGTGCCAGCAGCTCCCGGCCTAGCGGGGGGGCTACCTACAATGAGCAGTTCTTC.

Here the CDR3 reads CASSGTDRGITDTQYF. CDR3 coding DNA: TGTGCCAGCAGCGGGACCGACAGGGGGATAACAGATACGCAGTATTTT. The chain recombines TRBV5-5 with TRBJ2-3; TRBD1 agrees at 9 bases. CDR1 is SGHKS and CDR2 is YYEKEE in the germline V gene (reference sequence). The junction had 9 bases not matched to a gene; V was cut back by 4 bases and J by 3 bases. This CDR3 is built from 16 residues. Supplemented by reference TRBV5-5 and TRBJ2-3, the full variable domain reads DAGVTQSPTHLIKTRGQQVTLRCSPISGHKSVSWYQQVLGQGPQFIFQYYEKEERGRGNFPDRFSARQFPNYSSELNVNALLLGDSALYLCASSGTDRGITDTQYFGPGTRLTVL.

The chain uses TRBV5-1 and TRBJ2-7; the D is unclear. Trimming stripped 2 bases from V and 6 bases from J, with 9 bases between. This CDR3 region has 12 residues. Germline loops: CDR1 SGHRS, CDR2 YFSETQ. The chain's CDR3 is CASSFDPGEQYF. The CDR3 coding sequence is TGCGCCAGCAGCTTCGACCCGGGCGAGCAGTACTTC. Full variable domain (outside the CDR3, taken from reference TRBV5-1 and TRBJ2-7): KAGVTQTPRYLIKTRGQQVTLSCSPISGHRSVSWYQQTPGQGLQFLFEYFSETQRNKGNFPGRFSGRQFSNSRSEMNVSTLELGDSALYLCASSFDPGEQYFGPGTRLTVT.

J is TRBJ1-1 and V is TRBV3-1; no definite D call. Between the trimmed V and J ends, which lost 0 bases and 6 bases, there was a span of 11 bases. The CDR3 totals 14 residues. Germline CDR1 is LGHDT and CDR2 is YNNKEL (reference sequence). The CDR3 loop reads CASSQDGGRAEAFF. The CDR3 coding sequence is TGTGCCAGCAGCCAAGATGGTGGGAGAGCTGAAGCTTTCTTT.

The chain couples TRBV5-5 to TRBJ2-2; 7 nucleotides line up with TRBD2. V lost 2 bases and J lost 0; bases outside the gene matches: 13. The germline CDR1 and CDR2 sequences are SGHKS and YYEKEE (reference sequence). The CDR3 is 19 amino acids. CDR3 amino acids: CASSLFPRVGRTNTGELFF. The DNA of the CDR3 is TGTGCCAGCAGCTTATTCCCCCGGGTCGGGAGGACGAACACCGGGGAGCTGTTTTTT.

There are a few counts of this clonotype. This chain connects TRBV12-3 or TRBV12-4 to TRBJ1-5; D gene unclear. V shed 4 bases and J shed 3 bases, with 7 bases lying between them. The CDR3 runs to 13 residues. The CDR3 here is CASSWDLNQPQHF. CDR3 DNA sequence: TGTGCCAGCAGTTGGGATCTCAATCAGCCCCAGCATTTT.

This clonotype was recorded a few times. V usage is TRBV2 and J usage is TRBJ2-2; D ambiguous. In germline, CDR1 is SNHLY, CDR2 FYNNEI. The CDR3 totals 15 residues. Trimming stripped 1 base from V and 3 bases from J, with 9 bases between. The chain's CDR3 is CASSEGQIYTGELFF. DNA for the CDR3: TGTGCCAGCAGTGAAGGCCAGATCTACACCGGGGAGCTGTTTTTT.

The chain couples TRBV28 to TRBJ2-5; 8 nucleotides align to TRBD1. The ends lost 2 bases at V and 2 bases at J; junction bases unmatched: 7. The CDR3 contains 16 residues. Germline values: CDR1 MDHEN, CDR2 SYDVKM. The CDR3 DNA is TGTGCCAGCAGTTTACCCGGACAGGGTGGGCAAGAGACCCAGTACTTC. Translating gives CASSLPGQGGQETQYF.

This chain uses TRBV20-1 with TRBJ1-2; D is unresolved. Trimming took 5 bases from V and 6 from J, leaving 10 bases between them. CDR3 length: 11 amino acids. Germline-derived CDR1 and CDR2 are DFQATT and SNEGSKA (reference sequence). The CDR3 DNA reads as TGCAGTGCTCCTCGCGAGGATGGCTACACCTTC. Translated: CSAPREDGYTF.

Notes on this clonotype: A much larger clone differs from this one at a single base, so this may be a read error. The chain links TRBV20-1 to TRBJ2-4; D is unresolved. This CDR3 comprises 13 residues. V lost 0 bases and J 0 bases, leaving 3 bases between the germline ends. In germline, CDR1 is DFQATT, CDR2 SNEGSKA (reference sequence). The CDR3 region has the DNA TGCAGTGCTAGAGACTTAGCCAAAAACATTCAGTACTTC. It is translated as CSARDLAKNIQYF.

The chain links TRBV7-3 to TRBJ2-1; maybe TRBD2 (6 bases). The CDR3 runs 16 residues. V was clipped by 1 base and J by 7 bases, with 17 bases between them. Per the germline V gene, CDR1 is SGHTA and CDR2 is FQGTGA. The CDR3, as DNA: TGTGCCAGCAGCTTAAATTCGGGGAGGTCCATAAATGAGCAGTTCTTC. It yields the protein CASSLNSGRSINEQFF. The full variable domain, rest sourced from reference TRBV7-3 and TRBJ2-1, is GAGVSQTPSNKVTEKGKYVELRCDPISGHTALYWYRQSLGQGPEFLIYFQGTGAADDSGLPNDRFFAVRPEGSVSTLKIQRTERGDSAVYLCASSLNSGRSINEQFFGPGTRLTVL.

A few counts support this clonotype. The V call is TRBV5-5, the J call TRBJ2-5; 7 positions match TRBD2. Per germline, CDR1 SGHKS and CDR2 YYEKEE (reference sequence). This CDR3 contains 14 residues. V was pared by 0 bases and J by 7 bases, with 6 bases of the junction left unmatched. The CDR3 region is CASSLGTAGSTQYF. CDR3 nucleotides: TGTGCCAGCAGCTTGGGAACAGCGGGGTCGACCCAGTACTTC.